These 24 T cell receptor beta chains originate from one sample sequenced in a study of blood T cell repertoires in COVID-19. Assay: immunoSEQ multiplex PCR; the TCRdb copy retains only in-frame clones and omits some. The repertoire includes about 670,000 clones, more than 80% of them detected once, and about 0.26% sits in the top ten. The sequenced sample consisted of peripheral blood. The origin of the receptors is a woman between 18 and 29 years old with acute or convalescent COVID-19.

The CDR3 sequence: CASSLGAGNQPQHF. CDR3 DNA sequence: TGTGCCAGCAGTTTGGGGGCCGGCAATCAGCCCCAGCATTTT. The genes are TRBV7-9 and TRBJ1-5; D might be TRBD1 (6 bases). The V gene lost 6 bases and the J gene lost 2 bases, with 11 bases spanning the gap. CDR1 and CDR2 (germline): SEHNR, FQNEAQ (reference sequence). This CDR3 has 14 amino acids.

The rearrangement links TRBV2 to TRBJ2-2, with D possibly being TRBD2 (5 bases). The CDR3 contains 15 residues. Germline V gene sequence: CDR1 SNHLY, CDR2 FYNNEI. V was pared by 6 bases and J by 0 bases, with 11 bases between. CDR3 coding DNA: TGTGCCAGCAGGTGGACTCACTCGAACACCGGGGAGCTGTTTTTT. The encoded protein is CASRWTHSNTGELFF.

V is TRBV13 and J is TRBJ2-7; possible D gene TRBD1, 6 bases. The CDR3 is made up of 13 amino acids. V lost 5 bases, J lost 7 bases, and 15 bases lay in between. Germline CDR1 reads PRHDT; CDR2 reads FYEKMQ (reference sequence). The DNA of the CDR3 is TGTGCCAGCAGCCGAGACAGGAACTGGGAGCAGTACTTC. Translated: CASSRDRNWEQYF.

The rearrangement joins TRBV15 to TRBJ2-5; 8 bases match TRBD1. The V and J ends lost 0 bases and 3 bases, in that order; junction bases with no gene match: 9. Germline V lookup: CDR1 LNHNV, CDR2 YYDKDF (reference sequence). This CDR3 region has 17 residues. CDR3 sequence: CATSRDTGGPYKETQYF. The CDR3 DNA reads TGTGCCACCAGCAGAGATACAGGGGGTCCATACAAAGAGACCCAGTACTTC. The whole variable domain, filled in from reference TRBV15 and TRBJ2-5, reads DAMVIQNPRYQVTQFGKPVTLSCSQTLNHNVMYWYQQKSSQAPKLLFHYYDKDFNNEADTPDNFQSRRPNTSFCFLDIRSPGLGDTAMYLCATSRDTGGPYKETQYFGPGTRLLVL.

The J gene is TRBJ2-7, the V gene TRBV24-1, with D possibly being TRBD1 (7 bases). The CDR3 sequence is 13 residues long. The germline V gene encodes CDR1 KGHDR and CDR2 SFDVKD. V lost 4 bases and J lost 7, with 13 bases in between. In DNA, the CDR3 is TGTGCCACCAGTGACCGGACAGGAGGGGAGCAGTACTTC. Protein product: CATSDRTGGEQYF.

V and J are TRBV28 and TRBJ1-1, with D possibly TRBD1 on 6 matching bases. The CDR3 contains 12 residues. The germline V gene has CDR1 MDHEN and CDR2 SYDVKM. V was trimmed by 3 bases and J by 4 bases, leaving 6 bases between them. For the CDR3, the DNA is TGTGCCAGCAGTTTGGGGGCCACTGAAGCTTTCTTT. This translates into CASSLGATEAFF.

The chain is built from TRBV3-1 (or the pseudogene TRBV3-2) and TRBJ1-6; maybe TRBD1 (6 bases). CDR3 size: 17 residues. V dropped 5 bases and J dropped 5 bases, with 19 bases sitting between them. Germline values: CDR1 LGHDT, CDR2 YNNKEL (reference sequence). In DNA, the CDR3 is TGTGCCAGCAGCGAGGGGAACAGGGTATTTGATAATTCACCCCTCCACTTT. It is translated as CASSEGNRVFDNSPLHF.

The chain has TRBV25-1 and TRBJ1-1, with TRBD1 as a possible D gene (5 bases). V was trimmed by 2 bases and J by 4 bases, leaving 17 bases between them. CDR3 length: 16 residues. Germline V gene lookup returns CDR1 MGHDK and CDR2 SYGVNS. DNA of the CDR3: TGTGCCAGCAGTGAAGCAGGGCGAGGTTGGTCCACTGAAGCTTTCTTT. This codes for CASSEAGRGWSTEAFF. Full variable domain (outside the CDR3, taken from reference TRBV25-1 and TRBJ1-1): EADIYQTPRYLVIGTGKKITLECSQTMGHDKMYWYQQDPGMELHLIHYSYGVNSTEKGDLSSESTVSRIRTEHFPLTLESARPSHTSQYLCASSEAGRGWSTEAFFGQGTRLTVV.

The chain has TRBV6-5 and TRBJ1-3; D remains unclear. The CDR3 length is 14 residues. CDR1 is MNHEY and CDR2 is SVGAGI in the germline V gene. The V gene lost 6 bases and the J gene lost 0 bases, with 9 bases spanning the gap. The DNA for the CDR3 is TGTGCCAGCAGGCCGGACTTCTCTGGAAACACCATATATTTT. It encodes CASRPDFSGNTIYF.

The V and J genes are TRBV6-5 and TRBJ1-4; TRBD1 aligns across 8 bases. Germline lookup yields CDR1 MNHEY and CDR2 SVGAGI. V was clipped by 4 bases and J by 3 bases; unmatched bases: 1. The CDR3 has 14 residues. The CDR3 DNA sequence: TGTGCCAGCAGTTGGGACAGGTCTAATGAAAAACTGTTTTTT. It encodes CASSWDRSNEKLFF.

The CDR3 nucleotides read TGTGCCAGCAGCGTGGGACAGAACTATGGCTACACCTTC. This translates into CASSVGQNYGYTF. This sequence joins TRBV3-1 (or the pseudogene TRBV3-2) and TRBJ1-2; 7 positions agree with TRBD1. CDR3 length: 13 amino acids. Germline values: CDR1 LGHDT, CDR2 YNNKEL (reference sequence). V lost 5 bases to trimming and J lost 2 bases; unmatched junction nucleotides: 2.

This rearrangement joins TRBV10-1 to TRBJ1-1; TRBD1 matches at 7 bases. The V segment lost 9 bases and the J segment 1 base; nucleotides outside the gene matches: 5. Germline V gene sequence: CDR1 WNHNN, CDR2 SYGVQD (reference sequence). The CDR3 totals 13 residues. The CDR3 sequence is CASPRDRNTEAFF. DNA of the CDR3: TGCGCCAGTCCCCGGGACAGGAACACTGAAGCTTTCTTT.

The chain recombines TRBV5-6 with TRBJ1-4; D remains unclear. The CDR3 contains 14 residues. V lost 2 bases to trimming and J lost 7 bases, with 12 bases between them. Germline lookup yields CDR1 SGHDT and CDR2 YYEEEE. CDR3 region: CASSLDSAGEKLFF. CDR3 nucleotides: TGTGCCAGCAGCTTAGACTCGGCGGGTGAAAAACTGTTTTTT.

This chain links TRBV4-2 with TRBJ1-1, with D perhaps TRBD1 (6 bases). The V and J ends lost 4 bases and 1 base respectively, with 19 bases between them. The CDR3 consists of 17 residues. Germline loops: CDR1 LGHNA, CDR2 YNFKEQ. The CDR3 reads CASSPPILTGKNTEAFF. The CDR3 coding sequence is TGTGCCAGCAGCCCTCCAATCCTAACAGGGAAGAACACTGAAGCTTTCTTT.

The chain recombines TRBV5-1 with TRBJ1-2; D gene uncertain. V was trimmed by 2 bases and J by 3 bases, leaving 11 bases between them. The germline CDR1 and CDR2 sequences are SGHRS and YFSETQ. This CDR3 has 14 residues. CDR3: CASSLQEGYYGYTF. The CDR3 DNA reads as TGCGCCAGCAGCTTACAAGAGGGTTACTATGGCTACACCTTC.

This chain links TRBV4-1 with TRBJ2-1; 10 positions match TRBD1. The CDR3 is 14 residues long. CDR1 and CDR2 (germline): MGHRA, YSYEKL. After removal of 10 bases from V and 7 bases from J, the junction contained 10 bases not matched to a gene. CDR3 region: CATAPGQGLNEQFF. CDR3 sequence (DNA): TGCGCCACCGCCCCGGGACAGGGGTTGAATGAGCAGTTCTTC.

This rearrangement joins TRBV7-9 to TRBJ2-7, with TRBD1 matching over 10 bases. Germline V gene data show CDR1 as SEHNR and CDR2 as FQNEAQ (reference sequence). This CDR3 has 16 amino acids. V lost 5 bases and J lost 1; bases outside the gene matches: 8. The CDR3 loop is CASSPGQGELSYEQYF. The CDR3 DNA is TGTGCCAGCAGCCCCGGACAGGGGGAATTATCCTACGAGCAGTACTTC. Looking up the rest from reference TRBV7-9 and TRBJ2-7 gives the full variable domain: DTGVSQNPRHKITKRGQNVTFRCDPISEHNRLYWYRQTLGQGPEFLTYFQNEAQLEKSRLLSDRFSAERPKGSFSTLEIQRTEQGDSAMYLCASSPGQGELSYEQYFGPGTRLTVT.

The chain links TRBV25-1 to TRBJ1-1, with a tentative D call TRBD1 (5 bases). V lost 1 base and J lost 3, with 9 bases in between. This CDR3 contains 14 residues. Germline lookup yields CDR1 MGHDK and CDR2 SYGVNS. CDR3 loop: CASSESRGYTEAFF. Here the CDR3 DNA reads TGTGCCAGCAGTGAATCAAGGGGATACACTGAAGCTTTCTTT.

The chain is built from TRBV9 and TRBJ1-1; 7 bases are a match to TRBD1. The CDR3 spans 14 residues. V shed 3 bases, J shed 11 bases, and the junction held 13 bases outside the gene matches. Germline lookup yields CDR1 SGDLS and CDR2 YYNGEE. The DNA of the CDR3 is TGTGCCAGCAGCGCTTTTGGACAGGCCGGGTCGGCTTTCTTT. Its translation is CASSAFGQAGSAFF. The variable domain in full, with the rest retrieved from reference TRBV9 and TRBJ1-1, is DSGVTQTPKHLITATGQRVTLRCSPRSGDLSVYWYQQSLDQGLQFLIQYYNGEERAKGNILERFSAQQFPDLHSELNLSSLELGDSALYFCASSAFGQAGSAFFGQGTRLTVV.

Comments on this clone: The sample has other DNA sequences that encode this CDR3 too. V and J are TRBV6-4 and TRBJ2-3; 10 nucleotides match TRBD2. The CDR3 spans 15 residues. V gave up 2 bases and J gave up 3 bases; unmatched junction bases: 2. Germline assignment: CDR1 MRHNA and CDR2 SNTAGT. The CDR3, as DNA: TGTGCCAGCAGTGACAGCGGGGGGGCAACAGATACGCAGTATTTT. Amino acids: CASSDSGGATDTQYF.

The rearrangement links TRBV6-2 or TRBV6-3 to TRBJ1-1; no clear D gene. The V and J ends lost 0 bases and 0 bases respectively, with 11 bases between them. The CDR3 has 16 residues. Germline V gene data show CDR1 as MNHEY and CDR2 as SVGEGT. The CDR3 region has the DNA TGTGCCAGCAGTTACTCGACTAGGTCTGTGAACACTGAAGCTTTCTTT. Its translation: CASSYSTRSVNTEAFF.

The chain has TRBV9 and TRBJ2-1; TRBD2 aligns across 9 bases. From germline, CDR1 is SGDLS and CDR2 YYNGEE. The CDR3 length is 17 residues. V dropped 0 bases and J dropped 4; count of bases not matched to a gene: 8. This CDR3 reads CASSVDLAGWHYNEQFF. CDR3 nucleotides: TGTGCCAGCAGCGTAGACCTAGCGGGGTGGCATTACAATGAGCAGTTCTTC.

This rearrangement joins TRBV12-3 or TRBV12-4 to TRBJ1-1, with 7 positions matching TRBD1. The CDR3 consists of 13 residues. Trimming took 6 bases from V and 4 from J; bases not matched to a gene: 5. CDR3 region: CASRHGQVTEAFF. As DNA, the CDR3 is TGTGCCAGCAGACACGGACAGGTCACTGAAGCTTTCTTT.

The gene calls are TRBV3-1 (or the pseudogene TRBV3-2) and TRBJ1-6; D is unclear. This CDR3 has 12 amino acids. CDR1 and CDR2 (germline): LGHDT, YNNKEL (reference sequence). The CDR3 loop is CASHQRNSPLHF. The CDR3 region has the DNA TGTGCTTCGCACCAACGGAATTCACCCCTCCACTTT.